These 30 T cell receptor beta chains were all obtained from the same sample, sequenced in a study of OX40 agonist ivuxolimab in advanced cancers. Libraries were built with the immunoSEQ multiplex PCR assay. What TCRdb holds here is the immuneACCESS table cut down to in-frame rearrangements. Part of the clones is not present; checked against another copy, under half of the missing clones reflect an unresolved V gene, and the others are unexplained. The table for this sample lists 31,000 or so clones; around 87% of them were counted only once. The ten most abundant clones make up approximately 32% of the sample. Sequenced here: CD4+ or CD8+ T cells sorted from blood, sampled in a trial of the OX40 agonist ivuxolimab. The receptors were gathered from an adult with an advanced solid tumor such as melanoma, head and neck, liver or kidney cancer.

The chain combines TRBV27 with TRBJ2-1, with 9 bases identical to TRBD2. Per the germline V gene, CDR1 is MNHEY and CDR2 is SMNVEV (reference sequence). Germline trimming cut 3 bases from V and 7 bases from J; bases unmatched to any gene: 10. This CDR3 is built from 16 residues. The CDR3 nucleotides read TGTGCCAGCAGTTTTAGGTTGGCTAGCGGGATTAATGAGCAGTTCTTC. Its translation is CASSFRLASGINEQFF.

The chain has TRBV7-6 and TRBJ2-7; D possibly uses TRBD1 or TRBD2 (5 bases each). Per the germline V gene, CDR1 is SGHVS and CDR2 is FNYEAQ. The length of the CDR3 is 13 residues. V was trimmed by 5 bases and J by 4 bases, leaving 12 bases between them. CDR3 DNA: TGTGCCAGCAGCCCCTGGGACGGGTACGAGCAGTACTTC. It yields the protein CASSPWDGYEQYF.

V usage is TRBV7-2 and J usage is TRBJ1-2, with D unclear. The V end was cut by 5 bases, the J end by 5 bases, with 18 bases between. CDR1 is SGHTA, CDR2 FQGNSA, per germline. This CDR3 is 15 amino acids long. The CDR3 nucleotides read TGTGCCAGCAGCCATACGGCTCTCGCCCTTTATGGCTACACCTTC. This translates into CASSHTALALYGYTF.

The chain uses TRBV10-3 and TRBJ1-2, with 7 bases matching TRBD1. V lost 7 bases, J lost 2 bases, and 7 bases stayed unmatched. This CDR3 is 14 amino acids long. Germline CDR1 reads ENHRY; CDR2 reads SYGVKD. This CDR3 is CAITHSGQNYGYTF. The CDR3 bases are TGTGCCATCACCCACTCGGGACAGAACTATGGCTACACCTTC.

The rearrangement uses TRBV7-9 and TRBJ2-1; TRBD1 matches at 10 bases. CDR1 SEHNR and CDR2 FQNEAQ come from the germline V gene (reference sequence). V shed 3 bases and J 10 bases; nucleotides not matched to a gene: 9. The CDR3 is made up of 15 amino acids. CDR3 nucleotides: TGTGCCAGCAGCTTGGGACAGGGGCTAAAGAGGGAGCAGTTCTTC. As protein: CASSLGQGLKREQFF.

About this clone itself: A far bigger clonotype differs at one base, so this is likely a read error. The rearrangement links TRBV11-3 to TRBJ2-3; possibly TRBD2 for D (6 bases). V lost 5 bases and J 4 bases, leaving 10 bases between the germline ends. Looked up from germline, CDR1 is SGHNT and CDR2 is YENEEA. The CDR3 is 13 residues long. Written as DNA, the CDR3 is TGTGCCAGCAGCCAAAGGGAGGCAGATACGCAGTATTTT. Translating gives CASSQREADTQYF.

The gene calls are TRBV27 and TRBJ2-1; D may correspond to TRBD1 or TRBD2 (5 bases each). The CDR3 covers 14 residues. The V gene lost 6 bases and the J gene lost 12 bases, with 21 bases spanning the gap. Germline-derived CDR1 and CDR2 are MNHEY and SMNVEV (reference sequence). This chain's CDR3 is CASSTGRLLHGQFF. CDR3 coding DNA: TGTGCCAGCAGCACGGGACGCCTCCTGCATGGGCAGTTCTTC.

V gene TRBV28 combines with J gene TRBJ2-5; D gene unclear. The CDR3 runs 13 residues. The ends were cut back, 7 bases at V and 5 bases at J, with 14 bases in the middle. In germline, CDR1 is MDHEN, CDR2 SYDVKM. This CDR3 is CASKGNLEETQYF. DNA of the CDR3: TGTGCCAGCAAGGGCAACCTAGAGGAGACCCAGTACTTC.

The chain is built from TRBV5-1 and TRBJ2-5; D is possibly TRBD2 (6 bases). Germline values: CDR1 SGHRS, CDR2 YFSETQ. The CDR3 spans 14 residues. V was pared by 4 bases and J by 3 bases, with 13 bases between. The CDR3 is CASSPRWREETQYF. Here the CDR3 DNA reads TGCGCCAGCAGCCCCAGATGGAGGGAAGAGACCCAGTACTTC.

This clone came up once. The chain links TRBV27 to TRBJ2-1; tentatively, D is TRBD2 (6 bases). The V gene lost 2 bases and the J gene lost 0 bases, with 11 bases spanning the gap. Germline CDR1 MNHEY, CDR2 SMNVEV (reference sequence). This CDR3 comprises 16 residues. CDR3 loop: CASSLGAGYSYNEQFF. In DNA, the CDR3 is TGTGCCAGCAGTTTAGGGGCGGGATACTCCTACAATGAGCAGTTCTTC.

The J gene is TRBJ1-1, the V gene TRBV30; D is undetermined. Trimming took off 3 bases at V and 0 bases at J, with 14 bases between the two ends. Germline loops: CDR1 GTSNPN, CDR2 SVGIG (reference sequence). CDR3 size: 15 residues. CDR3 in DNA: TGTGCCTGGAGAAACGCGTGGGCTATGAACACTGAAGCTTTCTTT. Protein sequence: CAWRNAWAMNTEAFF.

The V call is TRBV7-3, the J call TRBJ2-1; D not resolved. The CDR3 is made up of 17 amino acids. Germline lookup yields CDR1 SGHTA and CDR2 FQGTGA. The V end lost 5 bases, the J end lost 0 bases, and 17 bases lay between the germline ends. CDR3 nucleotide sequence: TGTGCCAGCAGCCCCGGCCCTGGCGAGAGCTCCTACAATGAGCAGTTCTTC. It specifies CASSPGPGESSYNEQFF.

CDR3 DNA: TGTGCCAGCAGCCGCGGGGGCCAGCCCCAGCATTTT. This gives the protein CASSRGGQPQHF. The chain carries TRBV9 and TRBJ1-5; tentatively, D is TRBD1 (6 bases). The CDR3 is 12 amino acids. Germline-derived CDR1 and CDR2 are SGDLS and YYNGEE. The ends were cut back, 4 bases at V and 7 bases at J, with 9 bases in the middle.

The V call is TRBV10-2, the J call TRBJ2-1; 8 bases agree with TRBD2. Germline CDR1 WSHSY, CDR2 SAAADI. The CDR3 sequence is 17 residues long. The ends lost 0 bases at V and 2 bases at J; junction bases unmatched: 6. In DNA, the CDR3 is TGCGCCAGCAGTGAGTCGGCCGCGGGGGGCGCCTACAATGAGCAGTTCTTC. Protein sequence: CASSESAAGGAYNEQFF.

V is TRBV9 and J is TRBJ2-7; no clear D. V lost 9 bases and J 4 bases, leaving 23 bases between the germline ends. The V gene's germline CDR1 is SGDLS and CDR2 YYNGEE. The CDR3 runs to 15 residues. The CDR3 DNA reads as TGTGCCATCTGGCAACCAGGTCCTGGGCGTTACGAGCAGTACTTC. As protein: CAIWQPGPGRYEQYF.

This clone came up a few times. The chain has TRBV4-1 and TRBJ1-2, with D uncertain. Germline CDR1 and CDR2: MGHRA and YSYEKL. Trimming stripped 6 bases from V and 8 bases from J, with 13 bases between. The length of the CDR3 is 12 residues. CDR3 DNA: TGCGCCAGCAGAGGCGGGATGGGAGGCTACACCTTC. It specifies CASRGGMGGYTF.

The sample holds a few counts of this clone. The V and J genes are TRBV7-9 and TRBJ2-1, with 10 bases identical to TRBD1. CDR3 length equals 15 residues. J lost 6 bases, V lost 5 bases, and 7 bases had no gene match. Germline CDR1 SEHNR, CDR2 FQNEAQ (reference sequence). The CDR3 reads CASSGRDRGFNEQFF. CDR3 sequence (DNA): TGTGCCAGCAGCGGCCGGGACAGGGGCTTCAATGAGCAGTTCTTC.

The gene calls are TRBV11-3 and TRBJ2-2, with D hard to call. The germline V gene encodes CDR1 SGHNT and CDR2 YENEEA. The CDR3 length is 16 residues. Trimming pared 1 base from V and 2 bases from J, leaving 11 bases between. CDR3 amino acids: CASSLGTVLNTGELFF. The CDR3 DNA sequence: TGTGCCAGCAGCTTAGGTACAGTCTTAAACACCGGGGAGCTGTTTTTT.

This CDR3 is CASSQKILPGLAEYNEQFF. CDR3 DNA sequence: TGTGCCAGCAGCCAGAAGATACTACCGGGACTAGCGGAATACAATGAGCAGTTCTTC. The rearrangement uses TRBV4-2 and TRBJ2-1; TRBD2 agrees at 11 bases. Looked up from germline, CDR1 is LGHNA and CDR2 is YNFKEQ. V gave up 3 bases and J gave up 4 bases; unmatched junction bases: 14. This CDR3 has 19 amino acids.

This chain joins TRBV23-1 and TRBJ2-7; 7 bases agree with TRBD1. TRBV23-1 carries the ORF label, with uncertain function. The CDR3 loop spans 16 amino acids. Trimming at V came to 0 bases and at J to 0 bases, leaving 5 bases not matched to a gene. The CDR3, as DNA: TGCGCCAGCAGTCAATCGGGACAGCGGAACTCCTACGAGCAGTACTTC. Translated, it gives CASSQSGQRNSYEQYF.

The chain uses TRBV18 and TRBJ2-7; D is unresolved. The V and J ends lost 5 bases and 5 bases respectively, with 19 bases between them. Per germline, CDR1 KGHSH and CDR2 LQKENI. The CDR3 loop spans 15 amino acids. Here the CDR3 DNA reads TGTGCCAGCTCAAGTCCCTTAGGGCATGGGGACGAGCAGTACTTC. Translated, it gives CASSSPLGHGDEQYF.

This rearrangement joins TRBV11-3 to TRBJ2-1; 12 nucleotides align to TRBD2. This CDR3 spans 15 amino acids. Losses at the gene ends were 4 bases for V and 9 bases for J; bases not matched to a gene: 7. Germline V gene lookup returns CDR1 SGHNT and CDR2 YENEEA. The CDR3 sequence: CASSSSSGGASEQFF. In nucleotides, the CDR3 is TGTGCCAGCAGCTCCTCTAGCGGGGGGGCCAGTGAGCAGTTCTTC. Full variable domain (outside the CDR3, taken from reference TRBV11-3 and TRBJ2-1): EAGVVQSPRYKIIEKKQPVAFWCNPISGHNTLYWYLQNLGQGPELLIRYENEEAVDDSQLPKDRFSAERLKGVDSTLKIQPAELGDSAVYLCASSSSSGGASEQFFGPGTRLTVL.

The CDR3 sequence is CASSTGPQLAGAGYEQFF. As DNA, the CDR3 is TGTGCCAGCAGCACCGGACCCCAACTAGCGGGAGCCGGATATGAGCAGTTCTTC. The chain combines TRBV5-4 with TRBJ2-1, with 11 bases fitting TRBD2. CDR1 and CDR2 (germline): SGHNT, YYREEE (reference sequence). Germline trimming cut 4 bases from V and 8 bases from J; bases unmatched to any gene: 17. The CDR3 is made up of 18 amino acids.

On this clone itself: This CDR3 is also generated by other DNA sequences in the sample. The genes are TRBV5-6 and TRBJ1-5; D gene unclear. The V and J ends lost 2 bases and 0 bases respectively, with 9 bases between them. The CDR3 sequence is 15 residues long. CDR1 and CDR2 from the germline V gene are SGHDT and YYEEEE. CDR3 bases: TGTGCCAGCAGCTTCGGAGGTCTTAGCAATCAGCCCCAGCATTTT. Translation: CASSFGGLSNQPQHF.

The chain employs TRBV21-1 and TRBJ1-6. TRBV21-1 is termed a pseudogene. The CDR3 runs 14 residues. CDR3 sequence: CASSKGQTNSPLHF. The CDR3 DNA sequence: TGTGCCAGCAGCAAAGGTCAGACGAATTCACCCCTCCACTTT.

V and J are TRBV29-1 and TRBJ2-6; the match to TRBD1 covers 8 bases. Germline V gives CDR1 SQVTM, CDR2 ANQGSEA. V was clipped by 6 bases and J by 4 bases; unmatched bases: 11. The CDR3 extends over 16 amino acids. CDR3 sequence: CSVPWTGLRGANVLTF. Written as DNA, the CDR3 is TGCAGCGTACCCTGGACAGGGCTACGGGGGGCCAACGTCCTGACTTTC.

This clone appeared a single time. The chain recombines TRBV30 with TRBJ2-1; 10 positions match TRBD1. With 1 base clipped from V and 6 bases from J, the junction kept 6 bases outside the gene matches. Germline lookup yields CDR1 GTSNPN and CDR2 SVGIG (reference sequence). The CDR3 contains 15 residues. CDR3 residues: CAWSAGTGDFNEQFF. CDR3 coding DNA: TGTGCCTGGAGTGCCGGGACAGGGGACTTCAATGAGCAGTTCTTC.

The chain links TRBV30 to TRBJ1-2; TRBD1 agrees at 9 bases. V gave up 7 bases and J gave up 4 bases; unmatched junction bases: 13. CDR3 size: 15 residues. Germline assignment: CDR1 GTSNPN and CDR2 SVGIG (reference sequence). The CDR3 is CALIGAGQGFYGYTF. CDR3 coding DNA: TGTGCCTTAATTGGTGCGGGACAGGGCTTCTATGGCTACACCTTC.

The chain combines TRBV10-3 with TRBJ2-3, with 9 bases fitting TRBD1. The V segment lost 0 bases and the J segment 2 bases; nucleotides outside the gene matches: 9. The CDR3 is 18 amino acids. Germline V CDR1 and CDR2: ENHRY, SYGVKD. CDR3 DNA: TGTGCCATCAGTGAGTCGGTATTCGGACAGGGGTACACAGATACGCAGTATTTT. Translated, it gives CAISESVFGQGYTDTQYF.

The rearrangement uses TRBV7-6 and TRBJ2-5; 7 nucleotides agree with TRBD2. Germline V gives CDR1 SGHVS, CDR2 FNYEAQ. Trimming removed 3 bases from V and 5 bases from J; junction bases left unmatched: 9. CDR3 size: 15 residues. The CDR3 sequence: CASSFDWGAGETQYF. CDR3 nucleotides: TGTGCCAGCAGCTTCGACTGGGGAGCGGGGGAGACCCAGTACTTC.